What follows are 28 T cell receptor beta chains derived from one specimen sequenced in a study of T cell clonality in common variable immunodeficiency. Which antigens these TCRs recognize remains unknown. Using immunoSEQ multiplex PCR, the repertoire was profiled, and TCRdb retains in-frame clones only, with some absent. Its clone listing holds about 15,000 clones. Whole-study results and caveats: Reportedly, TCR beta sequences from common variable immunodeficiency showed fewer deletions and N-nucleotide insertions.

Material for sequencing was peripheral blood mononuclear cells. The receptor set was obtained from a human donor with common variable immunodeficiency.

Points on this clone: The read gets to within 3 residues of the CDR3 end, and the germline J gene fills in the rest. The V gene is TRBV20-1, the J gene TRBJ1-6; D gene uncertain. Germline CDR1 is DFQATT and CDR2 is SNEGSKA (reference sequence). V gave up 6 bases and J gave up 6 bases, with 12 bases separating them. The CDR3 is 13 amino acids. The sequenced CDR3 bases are TGCAGTGCCCCGAGTAGTGCTAATTCACCC. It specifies CSAPSSANSP. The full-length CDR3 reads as CSAPSSANSPLHF.

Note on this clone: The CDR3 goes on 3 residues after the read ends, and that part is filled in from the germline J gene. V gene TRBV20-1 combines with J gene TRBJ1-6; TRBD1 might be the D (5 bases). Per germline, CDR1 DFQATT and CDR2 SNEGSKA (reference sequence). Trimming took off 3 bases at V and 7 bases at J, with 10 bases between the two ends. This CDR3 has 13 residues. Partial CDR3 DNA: TGCAGTGCTAGCCCCAGGGAGAATTCACCC. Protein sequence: CSASPRENSP. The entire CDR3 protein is CSASPRENSPLHF.

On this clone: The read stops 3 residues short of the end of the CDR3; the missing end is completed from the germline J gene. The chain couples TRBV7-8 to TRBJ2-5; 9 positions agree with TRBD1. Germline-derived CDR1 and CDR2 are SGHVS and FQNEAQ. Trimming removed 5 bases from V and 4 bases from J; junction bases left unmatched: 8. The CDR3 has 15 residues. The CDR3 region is CASSVLPTGGETQYF. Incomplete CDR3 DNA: TGTGCCAGCAGCGTCCTTCCGACAGGGGGAGAGACC.

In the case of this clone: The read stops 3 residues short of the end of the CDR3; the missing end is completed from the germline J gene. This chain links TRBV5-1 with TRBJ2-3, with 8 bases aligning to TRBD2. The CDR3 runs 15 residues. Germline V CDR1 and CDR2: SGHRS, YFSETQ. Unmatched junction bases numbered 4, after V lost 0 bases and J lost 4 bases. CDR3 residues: CASSLGRGGSDTQYF. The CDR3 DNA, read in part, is TGCGCCAGCAGCTTGGGGCGCGGGGGGTCAGATACG.

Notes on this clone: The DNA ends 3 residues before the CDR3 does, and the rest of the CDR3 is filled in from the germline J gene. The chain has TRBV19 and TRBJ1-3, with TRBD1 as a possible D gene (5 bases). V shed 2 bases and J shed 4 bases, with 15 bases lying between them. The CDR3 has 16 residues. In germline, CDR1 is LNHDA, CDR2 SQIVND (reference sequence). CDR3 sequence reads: CASSITRQWPGNTIYF. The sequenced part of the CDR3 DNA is TGTGCCAGTAGTATAACCCGACAGTGGCCGGGAAACACC.

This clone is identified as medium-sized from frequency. CDR3 region: CASSPNYEQYF. Partial CDR3 DNA: TGTGCCAGCAGCCCCAACTACGAG. J is TRBJ2-7 and V is TRBV7-8; D not certain. Sequencing ends 3 residues short of the CDR3 end; the germline J gene provides the rest. CDR1 is SGHVS and CDR2 is FQNEAQ in the germline V gene. This CDR3 comprises 11 residues. V was trimmed by 5 bases and J by 3 bases, leaving 5 bases between them.

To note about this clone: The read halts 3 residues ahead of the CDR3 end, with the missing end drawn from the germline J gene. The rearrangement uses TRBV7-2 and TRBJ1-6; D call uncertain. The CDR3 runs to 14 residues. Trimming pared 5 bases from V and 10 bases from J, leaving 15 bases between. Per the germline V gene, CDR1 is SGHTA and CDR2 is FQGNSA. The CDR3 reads CASSPDKILSPLHF. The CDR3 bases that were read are TGTGCCAGCAGCCCAGACAAGATCTTATCACCC. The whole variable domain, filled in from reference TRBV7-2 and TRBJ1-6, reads GAGVSQSPSNKVTEKGKDVELRCDPISGHTALYWYRQSLGQGLEFLIYFQGNSAPDKSGLPSDRFSAERTGGSVSTLTIQRTQQEDSAVYLCASSPDKILSPLHFGNGTRLTVT.

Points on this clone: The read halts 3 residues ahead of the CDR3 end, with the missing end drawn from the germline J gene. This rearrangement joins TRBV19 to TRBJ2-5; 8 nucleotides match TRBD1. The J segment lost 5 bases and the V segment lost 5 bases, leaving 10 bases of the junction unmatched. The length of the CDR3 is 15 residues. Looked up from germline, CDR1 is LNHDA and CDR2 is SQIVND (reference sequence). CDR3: CASSVSDRETETQYF. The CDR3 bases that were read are TGTGCCAGTAGTGTCTCGGACAGGGAGACGGAGACC.

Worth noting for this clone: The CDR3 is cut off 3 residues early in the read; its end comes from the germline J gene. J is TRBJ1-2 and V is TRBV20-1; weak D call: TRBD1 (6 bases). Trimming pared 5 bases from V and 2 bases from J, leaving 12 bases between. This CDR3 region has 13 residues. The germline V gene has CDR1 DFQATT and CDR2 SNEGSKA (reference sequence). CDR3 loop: CSADDRRNYGYTF. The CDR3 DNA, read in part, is TGCAGTGCTGATGACAGGAGAAACTATGGC.

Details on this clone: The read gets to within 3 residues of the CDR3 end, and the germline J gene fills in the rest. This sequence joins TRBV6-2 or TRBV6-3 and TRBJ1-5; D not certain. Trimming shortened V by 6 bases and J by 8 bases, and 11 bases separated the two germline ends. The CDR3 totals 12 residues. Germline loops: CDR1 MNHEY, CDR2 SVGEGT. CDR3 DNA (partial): TGTGCCAGCAGGGGCAGGAATGAGCCC. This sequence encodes CASRGRNEP. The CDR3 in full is CASRGRNEPQHF.

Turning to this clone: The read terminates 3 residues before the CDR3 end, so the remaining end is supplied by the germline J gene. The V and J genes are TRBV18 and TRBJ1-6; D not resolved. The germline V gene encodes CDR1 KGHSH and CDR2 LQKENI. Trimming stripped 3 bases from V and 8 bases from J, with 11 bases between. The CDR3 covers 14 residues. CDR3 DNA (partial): TGTGCCAGCTCACCCTCGAGGGCCTATTCACCC. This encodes CASSPSRAYSP. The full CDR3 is CASSPSRAYSPLHF.

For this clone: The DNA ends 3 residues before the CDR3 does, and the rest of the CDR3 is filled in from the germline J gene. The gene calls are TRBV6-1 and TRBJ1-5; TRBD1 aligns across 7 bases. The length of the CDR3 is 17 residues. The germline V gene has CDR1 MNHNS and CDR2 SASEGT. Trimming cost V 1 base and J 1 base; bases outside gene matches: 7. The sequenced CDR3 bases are TGTGCCAGCAGTGAAGGACAGGGCCTTAGGAGCAATCAGCCC. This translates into CASSEGQGLRSNQP. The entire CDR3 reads CASSEGQGLRSNQPQHF.

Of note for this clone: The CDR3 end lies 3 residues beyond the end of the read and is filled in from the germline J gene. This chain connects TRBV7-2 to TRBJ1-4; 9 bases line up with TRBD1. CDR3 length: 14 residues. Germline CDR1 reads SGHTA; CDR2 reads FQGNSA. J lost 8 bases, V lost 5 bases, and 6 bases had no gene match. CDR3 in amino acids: CASSQDRGEEKLFF. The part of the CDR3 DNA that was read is TGTGCCAGCAGCCAGGACAGGGGAGAAGAAAAA. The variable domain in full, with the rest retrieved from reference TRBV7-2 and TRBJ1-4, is GAGVSQSPSNKVTEKGKDVELRCDPISGHTALYWYRQSLGQGLEFLIYFQGNSAPDKSGLPSDRFSAERTGGSVSTLTIQRTQQEDSAVYLCASSQDRGEEKLFFGSGTQLSVL.

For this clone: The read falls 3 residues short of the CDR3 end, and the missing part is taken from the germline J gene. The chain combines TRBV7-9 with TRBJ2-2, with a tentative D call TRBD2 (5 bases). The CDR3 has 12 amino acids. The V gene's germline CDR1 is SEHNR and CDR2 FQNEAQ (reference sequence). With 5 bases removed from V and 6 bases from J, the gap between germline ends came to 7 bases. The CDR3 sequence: CASSAEAGELFF. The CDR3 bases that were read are TGTGCCAGCAGCGCGGAGGCCGGGGAG.

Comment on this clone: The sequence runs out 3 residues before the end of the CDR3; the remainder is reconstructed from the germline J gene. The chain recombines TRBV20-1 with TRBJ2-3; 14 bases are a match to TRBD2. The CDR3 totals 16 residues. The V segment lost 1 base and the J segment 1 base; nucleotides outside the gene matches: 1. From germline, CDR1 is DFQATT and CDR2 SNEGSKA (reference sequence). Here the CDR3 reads CSARAGLAGGTDTQYF. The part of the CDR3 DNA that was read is TGCAGTGCTAGAGCGGGACTAGCGGGAGGCACAGATACG.

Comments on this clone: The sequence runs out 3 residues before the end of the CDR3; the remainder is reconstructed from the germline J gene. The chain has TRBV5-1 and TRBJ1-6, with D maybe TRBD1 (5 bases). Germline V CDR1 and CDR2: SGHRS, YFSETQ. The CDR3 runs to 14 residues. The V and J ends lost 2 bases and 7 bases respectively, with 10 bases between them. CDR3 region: CASSLDTGNSPLHF. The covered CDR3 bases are TGCGCCAGCAGCTTAGATACAGGAAATTCACCC.

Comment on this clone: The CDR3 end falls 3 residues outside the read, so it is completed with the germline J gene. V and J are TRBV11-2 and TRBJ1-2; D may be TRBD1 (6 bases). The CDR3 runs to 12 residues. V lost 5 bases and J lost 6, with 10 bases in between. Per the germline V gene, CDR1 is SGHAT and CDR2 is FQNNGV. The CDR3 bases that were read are TGTGCCAGCAGCCATGGGGGCGATGGC. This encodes CASSHGGDG. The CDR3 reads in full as CASSHGGDGYTF.

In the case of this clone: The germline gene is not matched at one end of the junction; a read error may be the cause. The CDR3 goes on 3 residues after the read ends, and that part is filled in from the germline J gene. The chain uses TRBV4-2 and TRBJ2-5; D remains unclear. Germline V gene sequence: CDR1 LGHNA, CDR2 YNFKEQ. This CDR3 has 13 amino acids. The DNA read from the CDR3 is TGCGCCAGCAGCCAAACGGGTGTGGAGACC. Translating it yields CASSQTGVET. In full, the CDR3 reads CASSQTGVETQYF.

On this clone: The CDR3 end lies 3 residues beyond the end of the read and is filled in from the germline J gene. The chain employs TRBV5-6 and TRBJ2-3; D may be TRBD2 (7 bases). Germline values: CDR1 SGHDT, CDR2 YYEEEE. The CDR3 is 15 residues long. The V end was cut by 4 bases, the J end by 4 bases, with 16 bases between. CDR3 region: CASSRGGGWADTQYF. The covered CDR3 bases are TGTGCCAGCAGCAGGGGCGGGGGCTGGGCAGATACG.

CDR3 region: CASSLSGIGAYEQYF. The CDR3 bases that were read are TGTGCCAGCAGCTTGAGCGGGATAGGGGCCTACGAG. The chain recombines TRBV7-2 with TRBJ2-7; 7 positions match TRBD2. The read stops 3 residues short of the end of the CDR3; the missing end is completed from the germline J gene. The CDR3 totals 15 residues. V trimming: 3 bases; J trimming: 2 bases; junction bases outside the gene matches: 7. The V gene's germline CDR1 is SGHTA and CDR2 FQGNSA.

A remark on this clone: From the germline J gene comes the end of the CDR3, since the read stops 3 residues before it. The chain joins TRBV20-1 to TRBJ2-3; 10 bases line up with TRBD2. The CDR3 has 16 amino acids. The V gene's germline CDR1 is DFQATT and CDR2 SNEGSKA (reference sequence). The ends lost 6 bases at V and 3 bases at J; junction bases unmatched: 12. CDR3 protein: CSAWGSGRTGTDTQYF. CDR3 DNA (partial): TGCAGTGCCTGGGGTAGCGGGAGGACGGGGACAGATACG.

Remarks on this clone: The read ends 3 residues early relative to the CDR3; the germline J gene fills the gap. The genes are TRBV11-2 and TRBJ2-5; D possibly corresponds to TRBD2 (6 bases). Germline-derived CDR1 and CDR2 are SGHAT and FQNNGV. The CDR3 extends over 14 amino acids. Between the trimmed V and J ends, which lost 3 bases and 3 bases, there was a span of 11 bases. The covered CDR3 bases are TGTGCCAGCAGCTTTGACCCGGGGGAAGAGACC. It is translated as CASSFDPGEET. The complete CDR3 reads CASSFDPGEETQYF.

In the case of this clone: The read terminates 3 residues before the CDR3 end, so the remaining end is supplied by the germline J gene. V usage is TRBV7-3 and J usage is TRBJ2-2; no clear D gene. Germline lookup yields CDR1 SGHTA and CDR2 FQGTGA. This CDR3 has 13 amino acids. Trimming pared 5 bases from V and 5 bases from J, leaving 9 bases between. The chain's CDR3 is CASSLLRTGELFF. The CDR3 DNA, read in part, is TGTGCCAGCAGCCTCCTGAGGACCGGGGAG.

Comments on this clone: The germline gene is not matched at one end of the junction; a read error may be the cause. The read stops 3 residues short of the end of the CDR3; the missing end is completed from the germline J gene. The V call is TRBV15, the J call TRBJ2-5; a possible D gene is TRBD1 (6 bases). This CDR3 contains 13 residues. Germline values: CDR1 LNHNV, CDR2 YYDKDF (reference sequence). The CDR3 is CATSREQGLTQYF. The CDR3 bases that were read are TGTGCCACCAGCCGAGAACAGGGTTTAACC.

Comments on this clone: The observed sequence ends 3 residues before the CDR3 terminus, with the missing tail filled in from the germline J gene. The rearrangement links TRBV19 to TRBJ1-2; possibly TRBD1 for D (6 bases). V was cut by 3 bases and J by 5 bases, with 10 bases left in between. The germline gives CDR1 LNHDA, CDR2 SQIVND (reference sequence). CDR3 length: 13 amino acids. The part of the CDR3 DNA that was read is TGTGCCAGTAGTATCGGGACACGGTATGGC. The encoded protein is CASSIGTRYG. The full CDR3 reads CASSIGTRYGYTF. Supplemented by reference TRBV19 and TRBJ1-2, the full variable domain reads DGGITQSPKYLFRKEGQNVTLSCEQNLNHDAMYWYRQDPGQGLRLIYYSQIVNDFQKGDIAEGYSVSREKKESFPLTVTSAQKNPTAFYLCASSIGTRYGYTFGSGTRLTVV.

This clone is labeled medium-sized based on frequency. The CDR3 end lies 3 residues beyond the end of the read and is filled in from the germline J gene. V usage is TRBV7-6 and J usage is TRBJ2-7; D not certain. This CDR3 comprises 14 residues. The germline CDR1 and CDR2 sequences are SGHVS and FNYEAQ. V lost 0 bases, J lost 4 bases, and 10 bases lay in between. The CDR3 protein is CASSLATGGYEQYF. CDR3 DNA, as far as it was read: TGTGCCAGCAGCTTAGCGACCGGCGGATACGAG.

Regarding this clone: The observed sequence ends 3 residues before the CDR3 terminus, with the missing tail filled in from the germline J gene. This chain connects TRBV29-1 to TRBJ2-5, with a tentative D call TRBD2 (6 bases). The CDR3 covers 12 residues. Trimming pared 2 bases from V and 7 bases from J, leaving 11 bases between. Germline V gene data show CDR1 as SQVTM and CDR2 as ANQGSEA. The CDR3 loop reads CSVESGRGTQYF. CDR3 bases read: TGCAGCGTTGAAAGTGGGCGGGGGACC.

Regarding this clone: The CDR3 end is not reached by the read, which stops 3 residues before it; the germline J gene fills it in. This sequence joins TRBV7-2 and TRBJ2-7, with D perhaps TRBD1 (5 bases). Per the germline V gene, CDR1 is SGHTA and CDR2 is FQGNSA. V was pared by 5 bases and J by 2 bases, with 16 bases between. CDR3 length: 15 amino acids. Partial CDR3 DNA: TGTGCCAGCAGCCTAAGGGCAGGGCAGGCCTACGAG. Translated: CASSLRAGQAYE. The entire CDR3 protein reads CASSLRAGQAYEQYF.